The TCR beta chain described here comes from a study of patients and donors after allogeneic stem cell transplantation (TCRdb year 2020). Libraries were constructed by RT-PCR. Sequencing was carried out with a NextSeq 550. TCRdb redid the processing of the public reads, applying fastp at Q25 and MiXCR, and retained in-frame beta chains. One record per CDR3 amino acid sequence lists the most common genes and DNA. This sample lists hundreds of thousands of distinct CDR3 sequences; around 40% were detected once. The ten largest clonotypes hold approximately 10% of the sample. Worth noting for this clonotype: What antigen it recognizes has not been identified. Base qualities are not provided; no much larger clone lies one nucleotide away.

As encoded in the germline V gene, CDR1 is SQVTM while CDR2 is ANQGSEA. V sheds 1 base and J sheds 0 bases, leaving 11 bases between their ends. The CDR3 sequence holds 15 residues, the cysteine and phenylalanine included. The only DNA kept is the CDR3, 45 bases in frame from the first base. The source material was blood, either unsorted or a sorted T cell fraction (not recorded which). The clonotype was recovered from a human donor who was either an allogeneic HSCT recipient or a stem cell or donor lymphocyte infusion donor (not recorded which). It is not recorded whose cells these are; they may come from a transplant donor. The rearrangement joined TRBV29-1 to TRBJ2-3, with the D gene too uncertain to name. The DNA reads as follows: TGCAGCGTTGAAGCGGGCATTGCTAGCACAGATACGCAGTATTTT. Translated, it reads CSVEAGIASTDTQYF.